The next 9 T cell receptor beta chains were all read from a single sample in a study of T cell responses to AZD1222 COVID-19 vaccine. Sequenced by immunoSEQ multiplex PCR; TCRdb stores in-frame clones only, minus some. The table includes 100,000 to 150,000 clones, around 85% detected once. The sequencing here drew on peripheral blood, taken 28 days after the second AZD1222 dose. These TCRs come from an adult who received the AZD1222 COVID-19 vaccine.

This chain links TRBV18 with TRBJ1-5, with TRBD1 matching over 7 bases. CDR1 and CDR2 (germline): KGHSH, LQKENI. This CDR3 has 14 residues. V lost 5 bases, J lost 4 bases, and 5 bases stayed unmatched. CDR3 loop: CASSTDRRNQPQHF. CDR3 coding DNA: TGTGCCAGCTCAACGGACAGGCGAAATCAGCCCCAGCATTTT.

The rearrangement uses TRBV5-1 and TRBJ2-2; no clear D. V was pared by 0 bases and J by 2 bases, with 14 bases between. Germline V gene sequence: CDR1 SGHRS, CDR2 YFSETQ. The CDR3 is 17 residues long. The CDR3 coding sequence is TGCGCCAGCAGCTTGGTGGTAGCCTCGGAAAACACCGGGGAGCTGTTTTTT. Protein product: CASSLVVASENTGELFF. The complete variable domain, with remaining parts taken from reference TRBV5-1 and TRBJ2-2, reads KAGVTQTPRYLIKTRGQQVTLSCSPISGHRSVSWYQQTPGQGLQFLFEYFSETQRNKGNFPGRFSGRQFSNSRSEMNVSTLELGDSALYLCASSLVVASENTGELFFGEGSRLTVL.

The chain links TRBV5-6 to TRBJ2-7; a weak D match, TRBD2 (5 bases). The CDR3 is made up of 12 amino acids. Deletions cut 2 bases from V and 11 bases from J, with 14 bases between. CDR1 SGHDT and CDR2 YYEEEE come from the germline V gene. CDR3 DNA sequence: TGTGCCAGCAGCTTCCAGGTTTCGGAGGAGTACTTC. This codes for CASSFQVSEEYF.

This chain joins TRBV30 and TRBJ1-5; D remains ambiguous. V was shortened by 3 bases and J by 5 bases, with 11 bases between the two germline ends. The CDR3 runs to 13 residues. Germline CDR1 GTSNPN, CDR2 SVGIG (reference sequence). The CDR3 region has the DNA TGTGCCTGGAGCAGAGGGAGTTATCAGCCCCAGCATTTT. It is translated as CAWSRGSYQPQHF.

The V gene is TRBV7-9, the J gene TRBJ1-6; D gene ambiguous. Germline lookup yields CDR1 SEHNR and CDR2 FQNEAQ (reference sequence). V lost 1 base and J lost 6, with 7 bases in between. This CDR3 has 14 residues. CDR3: CASSLEQINSPLHF. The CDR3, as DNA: TGTGCCAGCAGCTTAGAACAGATTAATTCACCCCTCCACTTT.

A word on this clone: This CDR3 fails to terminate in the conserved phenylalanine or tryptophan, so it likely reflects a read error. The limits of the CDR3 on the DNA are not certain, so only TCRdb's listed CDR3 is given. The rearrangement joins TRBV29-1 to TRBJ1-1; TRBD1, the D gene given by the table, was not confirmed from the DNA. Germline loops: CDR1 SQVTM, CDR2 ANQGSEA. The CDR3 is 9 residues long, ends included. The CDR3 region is CSVSPGQSI.

CDR3 DNA sequence: TGTGCCAGCAGCGTTGCCCTCCGGGGGGGAGGCTTTAACTATGGCTACACCTTC. Its translation: CASSVALRGGGFNYGYTF. The chain couples TRBV9 to TRBJ1-2; a possible D gene is TRBD1 (5 bases). This CDR3 contains 18 residues. V was pared by 2 bases and J by 1 base, with 21 bases between. Germline V gene lookup returns CDR1 SGDLS and CDR2 YYNGEE. Drawing the rest from reference TRBV9 and TRBJ1-2, the complete variable domain is DSGVTQTPKHLITATGQRVTLRCSPRSGDLSVYWYQQSLDQGLQFLIQYYNGEERAKGNILERFSAQQFPDLHSELNLSSLELGDSALYFCASSVALRGGGFNYGYTFGSGTRLTVV.

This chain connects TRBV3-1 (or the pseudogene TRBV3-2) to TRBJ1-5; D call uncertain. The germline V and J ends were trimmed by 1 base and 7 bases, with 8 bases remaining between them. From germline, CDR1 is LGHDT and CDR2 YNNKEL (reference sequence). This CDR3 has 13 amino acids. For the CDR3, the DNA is TGTGCCAGCAGCCAAGGGACGGAACAGCCCCAGCATTTT. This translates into CASSQGTEQPQHF.

Here the CDR3 reads CASSLGRLGGRGTDTQYF. In DNA form, the CDR3 reads TGTGCCAGCAGCTTAGGCCGGCTCGGGGGACGGGGAACAGATACGCAGTATTTT. The chain recombines TRBV7-2 with TRBJ2-3, with D possibly matching TRBD2 (6 bases). Trimming took 1 base from V and 3 from J, leaving 20 bases between them. CDR1 and CDR2 from the germline V gene are SGHTA and FQGNSA. The CDR3 spans 18 residues.